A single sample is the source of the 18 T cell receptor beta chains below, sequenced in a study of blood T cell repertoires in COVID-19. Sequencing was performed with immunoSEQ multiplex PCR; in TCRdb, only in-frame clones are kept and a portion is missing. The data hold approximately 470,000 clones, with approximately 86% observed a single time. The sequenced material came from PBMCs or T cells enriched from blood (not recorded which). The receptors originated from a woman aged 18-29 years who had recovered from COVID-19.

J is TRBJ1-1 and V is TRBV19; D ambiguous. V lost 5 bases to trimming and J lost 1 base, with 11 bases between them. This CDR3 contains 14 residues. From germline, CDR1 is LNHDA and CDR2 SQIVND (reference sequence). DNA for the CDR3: TGTGCCAGTAGTCCCCCGACTGGGAACACTGAAGCTTTCTTT. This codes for CASSPPTGNTEAFF.

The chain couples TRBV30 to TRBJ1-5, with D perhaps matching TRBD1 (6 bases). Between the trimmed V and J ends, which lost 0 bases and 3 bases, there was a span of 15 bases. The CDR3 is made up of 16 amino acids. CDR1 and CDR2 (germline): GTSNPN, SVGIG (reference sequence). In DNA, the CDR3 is TGTGCCTGGAGTGTACGGGGGGCTCGGGACAATCAGCCCCAGCATTTT. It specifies CAWSVRGARDNQPQHF.

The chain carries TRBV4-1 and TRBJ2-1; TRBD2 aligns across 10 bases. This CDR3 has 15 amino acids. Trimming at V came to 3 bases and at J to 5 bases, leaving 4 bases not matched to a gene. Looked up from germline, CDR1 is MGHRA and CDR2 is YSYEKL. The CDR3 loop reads CASSQSSGGHNEQFF. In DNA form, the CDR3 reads TGCGCCAGCAGCCAGTCTAGCGGGGGCCACAATGAGCAGTTCTTC.

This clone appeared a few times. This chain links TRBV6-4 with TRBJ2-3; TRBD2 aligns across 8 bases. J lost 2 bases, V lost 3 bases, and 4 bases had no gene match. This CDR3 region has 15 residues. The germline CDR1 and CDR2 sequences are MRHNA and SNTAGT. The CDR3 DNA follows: TGTGCCAGCAGTGAGAGCGGGGGAAACACAGATACGCAGTATTTT. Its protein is CASSESGGNTDTQYF.

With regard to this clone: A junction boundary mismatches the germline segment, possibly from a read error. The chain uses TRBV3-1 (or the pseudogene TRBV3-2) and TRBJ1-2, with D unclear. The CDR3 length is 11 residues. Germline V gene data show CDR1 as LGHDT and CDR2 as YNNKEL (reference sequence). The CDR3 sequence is CASGGRYDYTF. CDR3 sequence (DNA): TGTGCCAGCGGTGGGCGCTATGACTACACCTTC.

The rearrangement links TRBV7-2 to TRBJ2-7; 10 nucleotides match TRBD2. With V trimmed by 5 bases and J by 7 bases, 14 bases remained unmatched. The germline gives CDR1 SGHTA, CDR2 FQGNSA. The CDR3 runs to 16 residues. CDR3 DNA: TGTGCCAGCAGCCCCCACCTCAGCGGGGGGGCGGGGGAGCAGTACTTC. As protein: CASSPHLSGGAGEQYF.

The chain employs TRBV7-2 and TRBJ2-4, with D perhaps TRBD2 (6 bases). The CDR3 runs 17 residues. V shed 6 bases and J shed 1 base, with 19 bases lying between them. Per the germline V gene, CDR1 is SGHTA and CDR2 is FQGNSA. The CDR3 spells CASREGRAIGAKNIQYF. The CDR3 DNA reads TGTGCCAGCAGGGAGGGGCGGGCGATAGGCGCCAAAAACATTCAGTACTTC. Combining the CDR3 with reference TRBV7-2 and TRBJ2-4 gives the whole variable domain GAGVSQSPSNKVTEKGKDVELRCDPISGHTALYWYRQSLGQGLEFLIYFQGNSAPDKSGLPSDRFSAERTGGSVSTLTIQRTQQEDSAVYLCASREGRAIGAKNIQYFGAGTRLSVL.

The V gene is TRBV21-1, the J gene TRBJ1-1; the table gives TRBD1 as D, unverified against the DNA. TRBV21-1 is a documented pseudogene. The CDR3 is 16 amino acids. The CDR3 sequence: CASSKVNRGRATEAFF. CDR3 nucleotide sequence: TGTGCCAGCAGCAAGGTGAACAGGGGGCGGGCCACTGAAGCTTTCTTT.

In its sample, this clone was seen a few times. CDR3 sequence: CASSNSGELYEQYF. The DNA of the CDR3 is TGTGCCAGCAGCAATAGCGGGGAGCTCTACGAGCAGTACTTC. The rearrangement uses TRBV28 and TRBJ2-7; 8 bases are shared with TRBD2. CDR3 length: 14 residues. V dropped 6 bases and J dropped 3; count of bases not matched to a gene: 7. Germline CDR1 MDHEN, CDR2 SYDVKM.

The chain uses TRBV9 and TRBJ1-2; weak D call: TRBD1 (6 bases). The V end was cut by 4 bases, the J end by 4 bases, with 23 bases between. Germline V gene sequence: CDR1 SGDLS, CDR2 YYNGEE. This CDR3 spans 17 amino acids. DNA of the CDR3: TGTGCCAGCAGCTCTCAATTTTGGGGCAGGGGATCCTATGGCTACACCTTC. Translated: CASSSQFWGRGSYGYTF.

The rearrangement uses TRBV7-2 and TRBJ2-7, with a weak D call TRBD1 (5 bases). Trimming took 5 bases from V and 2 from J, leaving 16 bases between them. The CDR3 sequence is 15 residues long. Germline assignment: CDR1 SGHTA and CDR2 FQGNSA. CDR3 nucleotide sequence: TGTGCCAGCAGCCCGGACATAGAGGTGACCTACGAGCAGTACTTC. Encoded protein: CASSPDIEVTYEQYF.

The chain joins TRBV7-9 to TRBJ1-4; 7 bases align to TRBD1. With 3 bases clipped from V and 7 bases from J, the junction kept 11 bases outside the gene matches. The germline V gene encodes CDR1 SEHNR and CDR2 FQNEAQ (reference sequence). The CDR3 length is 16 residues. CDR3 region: CASSLASTGRGEKLFF. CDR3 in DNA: TGTGCCAGCAGCTTGGCGTCGACAGGGCGGGGTGAAAAACTGTTTTTT.

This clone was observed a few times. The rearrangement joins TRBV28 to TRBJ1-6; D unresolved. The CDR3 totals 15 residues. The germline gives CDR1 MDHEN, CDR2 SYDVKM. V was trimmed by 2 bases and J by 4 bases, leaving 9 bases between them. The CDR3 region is CASSLSQTYNSPLHF. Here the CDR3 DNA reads TGTGCCAGCAGTTTAAGTCAGACTTATAATTCACCCCTCCACTTT.

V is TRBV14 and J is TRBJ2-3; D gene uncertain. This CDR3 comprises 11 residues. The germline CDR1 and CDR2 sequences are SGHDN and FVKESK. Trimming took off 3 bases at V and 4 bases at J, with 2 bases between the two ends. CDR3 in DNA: TGTGCCAGCAGCCACGCAGATACGCAGTATTTT. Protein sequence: CASSHADTQYF.

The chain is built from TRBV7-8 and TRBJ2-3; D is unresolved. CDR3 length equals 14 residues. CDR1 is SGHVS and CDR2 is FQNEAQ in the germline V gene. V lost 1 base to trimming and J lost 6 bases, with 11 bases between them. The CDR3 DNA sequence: TGTGCCAGCAGCTTAGTTACTGTCGAGGATACGCAGTATTTT. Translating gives CASSLVTVEDTQYF.

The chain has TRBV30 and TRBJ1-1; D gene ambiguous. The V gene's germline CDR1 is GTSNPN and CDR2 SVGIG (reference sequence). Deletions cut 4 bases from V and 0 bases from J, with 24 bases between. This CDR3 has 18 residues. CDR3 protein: CAWIPVFGSQLMNTEAFF. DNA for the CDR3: TGTGCCTGGATCCCGGTCTTTGGGAGCCAGTTAATGAACACTGAAGCTTTCTTT.

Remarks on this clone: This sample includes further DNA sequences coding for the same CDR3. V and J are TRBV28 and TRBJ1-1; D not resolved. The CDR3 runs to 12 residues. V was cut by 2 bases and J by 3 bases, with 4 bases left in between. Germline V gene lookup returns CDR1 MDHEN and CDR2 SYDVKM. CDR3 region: CASSLPYTEAFF. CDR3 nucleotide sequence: TGTGCCAGCAGTTTACCCTACACTGAAGCTTTCTTT.

CDR3 region: CASSEGLSSPLHF. The CDR3 nucleotides read TGTGCCAGCAGCGAGGGATTGAGTTCACCCCTCCACTTT. The chain combines TRBV7-2 with TRBJ1-6; no reliable D call. Germline CDR1 reads SGHTA; CDR2 reads FQGNSA. The V and J ends lost 5 bases and 9 bases respectively, with 11 bases between them. CDR3 size: 13 residues.